These 11 T cell receptor beta chains were sequenced from one sample in a study of regulatory T cells in long-lasting Graves disease. Time point described: newly diagnosed GD, antithyroid drugs for less than 3 months. The TCR library was made from RNA extracted from PBMCs. Arm-PCR of CDR3 regions and iRepertoire HTBI primers were the basis on which TCR beta libraries were built. TCRdb re-derived calls from the multiplex PCR reads in MiXCR, one entry per CDR3 protein. The sample records roughly 530,000 distinct CDR3 sequences, about 16% being singletons. The same data also went into a second study, on T cells in Graves' hyperthyroidism and ophthalmopathy.

The sequences come from peripheral blood mononuclear cells (PBMCs), collected at new diagnosis, from a patient treated with antithyroid drugs. The receptors shown here come from a woman aged 40 to 65 with Graves disease.

Ten or more counts support this clonotype. This sequence joins TRBV3-1 and TRBJ1-5; 7 bases map to TRBD1. This CDR3 is 15 amino acids long. Germline values: CDR1 LGHDT, CDR2 YNNKEL (reference sequence). After removal of 3 bases from V and 0 bases from J, the junction contained 2 bases not matched to a gene. CDR3 nucleotides: TGTGCCAGCAGCCAGGGGACAGTTAGCAATCAGCCCCAGCATTTT. Amino acid sequence: CASSQGTVSNQPQHF.

This clonotype was counted ten times or more. This chain connects TRBV12-3 or TRBV12-4 to TRBJ1-1; D is perhaps TRBD1 (6 bases). This CDR3 is built from 14 residues. V dropped 6 bases and J dropped 1 base, with 12 bases sitting between them. The CDR3 nucleotides read TGTGCCAGCAGCCCTTCACAGGGGAACACTGAAGCTTTCTTT. This encodes CASSPSQGNTEAFF.

The sample holds many counts of this clonotype. The genes are TRBV28 and TRBJ2-2; 10 bases map to TRBD1. This CDR3 spans 19 amino acids. Germline values: CDR1 MDHEN, CDR2 SYDVKM. Trimming removed 7 bases from V and 0 bases from J; junction bases left unmatched: 14. The DNA of the CDR3 is TGTGCCAGCACTCCCTCTGGACAGGGGGGTTTCTCGAACACCGGGGAGCTGTTTTTT. Its protein is CASTPSGQGGFSNTGELFF.

The sample holds a few counts of this clonotype. The chain carries TRBV6-2 or TRBV6-3 and TRBJ1-2, with 7 bases fitting TRBD1. Germline V gene lookup returns CDR1 MNHEY and CDR2 SVGEGT. V gave up 5 bases and J gave up 4 bases; unmatched junction bases: 10. The CDR3 has 15 amino acids. The DNA of the CDR3 is TGTGCCAGCAGTGAAGGGGACAGACACAGCTATGGCTACACCTTC. It codes for CASSEGDRHSYGYTF.

This clonotype turned up a few times. The V call is TRBV19, the J call TRBJ1-2, with D possibly being TRBD1 (6 bases). CDR3 length equals 15 residues. CDR1 and CDR2 (germline): LNHDA, SQIVND (reference sequence). Deletions cut 4 bases from V and 8 bases from J, with 20 bases between. CDR3 coding DNA: TGTGCCAGTAGTACCCCCCGGACAGACGTAACCGGCTACACCTTC. It translates to CASSTPRTDVTGYTF. Using reference TRBV19 and TRBJ1-2 for the parts outside the CDR3, the full variable domain is DGGITQSPKYLFRKEGQNVTLSCEQNLNHDAMYWYRQDPGQGLRLIYYSQIVNDFQKGDIAEGYSVSREKKESFPLTVTSAQKNPTAFYLCASSTPRTDVTGYTFGSGTRLTVV.

This clonotype was seen only a few times. The chain recombines TRBV24-1 with TRBJ2-7; D may correspond to TRBD1 or TRBD2 (5 bases each). The CDR3 sequence is 16 residues long. V was shortened by 3 bases and J by 3 bases, with 17 bases between the two germline ends. CDR1 is KGHDR, CDR2 SFDVKD, per germline. CDR3 DNA sequence: TGTGCCACCAGTGATGCCTCCGGGACGGCTGACTACGAGCAGTACTTC. It codes for CATSDASGTADYEQYF.

This chain joins TRBV5-1 and TRBJ2-3; 8 bases line up with TRBD2. The CDR3 extends over 15 amino acids. The germline gives CDR1 SGHRS, CDR2 YFSETQ. V shed 5 bases, J shed 6 bases, and the junction held 11 bases outside the gene matches. The DNA of the CDR3 is TGCGCCAGCAGATCCAGGAGCGGGGGAATGGATACGCAGTATTTT. Encoded protein: CASRSRSGGMDTQYF.

This clonotype was seen at least ten times. V usage is TRBV12-3 or TRBV12-4 and J usage is TRBJ1-6, with a possible D match to TRBD1 (6 bases). The CDR3 has 14 residues. Deletions cut 6 bases from V and 6 bases from J, with 12 bases between. CDR3 nucleotides: TGTGCCAGCAGAGACGCAGGGGTTAATTCACCCCTCCACTTT. Protein product: CASRDAGVNSPLHF.

This clonotype was counted only a few times. The V call is TRBV11-2, the J call TRBJ2-1; D not resolved. Trimming removed 7 bases at V and 1 base at J, with 11 bases between. The CDR3 sequence is 14 residues long. In germline, CDR1 is SGHAT, CDR2 FQNNGV. CDR3 in amino acids: CASTSPGSYNEQFF. In nucleotides, the CDR3 is TGTGCCAGCACCTCTCCTGGGTCCTACAATGAGCAGTTCTTC.

CDR3 coding DNA: TGTGCCAGCAAGACGAGGGGAAGCACTGAAGCTTTCTTT. Amino acids: CASKTRGSTEAFF. The rearrangement joins TRBV6-2 or TRBV6-3 to TRBJ1-1, with D possibly TRBD1 on 5 matching bases. Germline V gives CDR1 MNHEY, CDR2 SVGEGT. The CDR3 loop spans 13 amino acids. Trimming cost V 7 bases and J 4 bases, with 13 bases left between them.

A few counts support this clonotype. Given a much more abundant clone one base away, this may be a read error. The chain joins TRBV12-5 to TRBJ1-5; D is ambiguous. From germline, CDR1 is LGHNT and CDR2 FRNRAP. This CDR3 has 13 residues. The DNA for the CDR3 is TGTGCTAGTGGTCCCGCGAGCAGTCAGCCCCAGCATTTT. This codes for CASGPASSQPQHF.